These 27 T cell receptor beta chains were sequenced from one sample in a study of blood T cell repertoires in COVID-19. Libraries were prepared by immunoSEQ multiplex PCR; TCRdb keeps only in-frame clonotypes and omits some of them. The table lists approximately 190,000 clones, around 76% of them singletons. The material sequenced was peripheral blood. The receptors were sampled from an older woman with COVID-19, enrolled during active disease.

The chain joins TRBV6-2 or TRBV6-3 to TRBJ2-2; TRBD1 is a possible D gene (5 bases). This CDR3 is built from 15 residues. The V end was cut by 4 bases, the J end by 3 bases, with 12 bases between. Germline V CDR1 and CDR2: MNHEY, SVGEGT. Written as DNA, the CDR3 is TGTGCCAGCAGTTTCACAGGTTCCCACACCGGGGAGCTGTTTTTT. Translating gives CASSFTGSHTGELFF.

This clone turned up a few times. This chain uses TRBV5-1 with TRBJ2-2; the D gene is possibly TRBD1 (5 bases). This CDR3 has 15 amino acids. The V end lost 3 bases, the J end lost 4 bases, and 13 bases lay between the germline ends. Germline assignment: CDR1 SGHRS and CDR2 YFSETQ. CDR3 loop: CASSWSDGATGELFF. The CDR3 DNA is TGCGCCAGCAGCTGGAGCGATGGGGCCACCGGGGAGCTGTTTTTT.

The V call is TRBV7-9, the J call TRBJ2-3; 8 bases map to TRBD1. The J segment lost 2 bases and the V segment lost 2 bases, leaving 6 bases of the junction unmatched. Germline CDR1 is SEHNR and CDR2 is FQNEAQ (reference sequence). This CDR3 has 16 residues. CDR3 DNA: TGTGCCAGCAGCTTATTGGGACAGGCCCTCACAGATACGCAGTATTTT. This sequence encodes CASSLLGQALTDTQYF.

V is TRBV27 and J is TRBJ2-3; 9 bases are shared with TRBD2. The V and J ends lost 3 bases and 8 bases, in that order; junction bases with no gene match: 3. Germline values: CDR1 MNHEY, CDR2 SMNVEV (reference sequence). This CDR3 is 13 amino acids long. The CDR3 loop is CASSLREGGTQYF. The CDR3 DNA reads TGTGCCAGCAGTTTGCGGGAGGGCGGTACGCAGTATTTT.

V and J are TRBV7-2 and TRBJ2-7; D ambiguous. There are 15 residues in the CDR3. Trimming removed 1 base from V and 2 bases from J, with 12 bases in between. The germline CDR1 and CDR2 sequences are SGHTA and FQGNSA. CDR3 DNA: TGTGCCAGCAGCTTAGGATGGGCAGCCGCCTACGAGCAGTACTTC. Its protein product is CASSLGWAAAYEQYF. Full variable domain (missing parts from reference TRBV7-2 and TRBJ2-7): GAGVSQSPSNKVTEKGKDVELRCDPISGHTALYWYRQSLGQGLEFLIYFQGNSAPDKSGLPSDRFSAERTGGSVSTLTIQRTQQEDSAVYLCASSLGWAAAYEQYFGPGTRLTVT.

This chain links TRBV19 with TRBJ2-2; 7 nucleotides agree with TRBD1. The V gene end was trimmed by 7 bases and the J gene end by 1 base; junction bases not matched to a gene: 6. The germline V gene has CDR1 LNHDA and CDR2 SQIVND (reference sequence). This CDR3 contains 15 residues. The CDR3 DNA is TGTGCCAGTAAACAGACAGGGTTGAACACCGGGGAGCTGTTTTTT. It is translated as CASKQTGLNTGELFF.

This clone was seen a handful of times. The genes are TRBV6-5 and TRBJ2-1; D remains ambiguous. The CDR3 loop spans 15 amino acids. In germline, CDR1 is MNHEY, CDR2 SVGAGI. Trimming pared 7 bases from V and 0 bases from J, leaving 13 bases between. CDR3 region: CASTPRLSSYNEQFF. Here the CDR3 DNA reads TGTGCCAGCACCCCCCGACTGAGCTCCTACAATGAGCAGTTCTTC.

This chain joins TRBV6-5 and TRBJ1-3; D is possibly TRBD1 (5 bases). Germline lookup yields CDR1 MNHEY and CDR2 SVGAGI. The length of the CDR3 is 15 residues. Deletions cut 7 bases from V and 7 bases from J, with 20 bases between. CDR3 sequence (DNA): TGTGCCAGCACTAATCGGGCGGTCTCAGGGAACACCATATATTTT. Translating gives CASTNRAVSGNTIYF.

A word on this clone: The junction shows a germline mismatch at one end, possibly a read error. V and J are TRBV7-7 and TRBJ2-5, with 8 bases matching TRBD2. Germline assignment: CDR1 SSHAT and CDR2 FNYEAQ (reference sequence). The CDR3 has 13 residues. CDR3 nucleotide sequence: TGTGCTAGCAGCCAGGGGACTAGATACCCCCAGTACTTC. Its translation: CASSQGTRYPQYF.

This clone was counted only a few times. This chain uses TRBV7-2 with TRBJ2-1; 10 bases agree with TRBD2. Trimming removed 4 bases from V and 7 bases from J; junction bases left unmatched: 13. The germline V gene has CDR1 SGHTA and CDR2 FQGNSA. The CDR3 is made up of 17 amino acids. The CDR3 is CASSSSGRAAPSNEQFF. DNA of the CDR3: TGTGCCAGCAGCTCCAGCGGGAGGGCAGCCCCATCAAATGAGCAGTTCTTC.

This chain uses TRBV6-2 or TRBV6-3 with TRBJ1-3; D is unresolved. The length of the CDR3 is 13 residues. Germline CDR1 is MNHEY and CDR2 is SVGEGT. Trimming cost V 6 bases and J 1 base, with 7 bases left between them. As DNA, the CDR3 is TGTGCCAGCAGCCGCGGATCTGGAAACACCATATATTTT. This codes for CASSRGSGNTIYF.

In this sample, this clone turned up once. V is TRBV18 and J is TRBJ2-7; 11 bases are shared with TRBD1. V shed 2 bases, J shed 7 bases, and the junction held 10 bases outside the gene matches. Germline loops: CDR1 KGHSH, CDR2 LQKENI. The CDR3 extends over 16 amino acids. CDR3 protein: CASSPNPGQGAGEQYF. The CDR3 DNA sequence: TGTGCCAGCTCACCAAACCCCGGACAGGGGGCAGGGGAGCAGTACTTC.

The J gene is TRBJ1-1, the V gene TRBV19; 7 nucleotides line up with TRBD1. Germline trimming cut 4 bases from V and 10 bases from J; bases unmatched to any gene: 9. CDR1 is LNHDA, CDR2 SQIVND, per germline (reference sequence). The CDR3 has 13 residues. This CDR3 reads CASSTGQAGGAFF. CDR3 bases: TGTGCCAGTAGTACCGGACAGGCCGGAGGAGCTTTCTTT.

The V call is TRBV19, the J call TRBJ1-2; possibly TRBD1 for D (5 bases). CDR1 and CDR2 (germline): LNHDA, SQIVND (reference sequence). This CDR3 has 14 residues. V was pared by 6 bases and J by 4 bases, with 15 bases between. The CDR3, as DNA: TGTGCCAGTAGGGGAGGACACCAATCCTATGGCTACACCTTC. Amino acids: CASRGGHQSYGYTF.

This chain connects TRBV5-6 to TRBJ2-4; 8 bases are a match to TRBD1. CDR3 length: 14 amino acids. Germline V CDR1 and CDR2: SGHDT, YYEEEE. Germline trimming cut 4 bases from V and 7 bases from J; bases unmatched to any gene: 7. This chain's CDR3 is CASSRTGRRNIQYF. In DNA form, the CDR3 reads TGTGCCAGCAGCAGGACAGGGAGAAGGAACATTCAGTACTTC.

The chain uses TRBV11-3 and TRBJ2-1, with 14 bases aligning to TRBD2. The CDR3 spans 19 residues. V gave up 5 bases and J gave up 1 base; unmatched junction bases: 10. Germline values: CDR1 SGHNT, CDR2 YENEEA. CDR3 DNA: TGTGCCAGCAGCCCATCCCCCGGGACTAGCGGGGGATCCTACAATGAGCAGTTCTTC. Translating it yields CASSPSPGTSGGSYNEQFF.

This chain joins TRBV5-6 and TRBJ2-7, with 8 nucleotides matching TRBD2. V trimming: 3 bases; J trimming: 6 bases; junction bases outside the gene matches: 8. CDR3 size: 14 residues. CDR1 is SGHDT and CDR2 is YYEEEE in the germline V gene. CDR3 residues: CASSSAGGVGEQYV. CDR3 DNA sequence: TGTGCCAGCAGCTCGGCGGGGGGCGTAGGCGAGCAGTACGTC.

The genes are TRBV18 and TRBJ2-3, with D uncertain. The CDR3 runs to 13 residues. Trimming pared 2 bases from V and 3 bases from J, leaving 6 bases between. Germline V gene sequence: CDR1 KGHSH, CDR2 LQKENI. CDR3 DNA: TGTGCCAGCTCACCAATCCTAACAGATACGCAGTATTTT. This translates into CASSPILTDTQYF.

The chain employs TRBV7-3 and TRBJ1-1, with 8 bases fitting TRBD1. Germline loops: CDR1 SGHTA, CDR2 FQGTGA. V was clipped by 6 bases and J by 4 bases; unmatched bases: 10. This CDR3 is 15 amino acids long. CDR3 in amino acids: CASRPDRGVPTEAFF. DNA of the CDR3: TGTGCCAGCAGACCCGACAGGGGAGTCCCCACTGAAGCTTTCTTT.

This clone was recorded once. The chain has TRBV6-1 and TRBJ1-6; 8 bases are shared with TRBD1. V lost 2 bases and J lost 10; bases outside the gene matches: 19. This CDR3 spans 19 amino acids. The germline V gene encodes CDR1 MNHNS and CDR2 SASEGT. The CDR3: CASSEFLGPETGVYSPLHF. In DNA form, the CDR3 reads TGTGCCAGCAGTGAATTCTTAGGGCCGGAGACAGGGGTTTACTCACCCCTCCACTTT.

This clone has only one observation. The CDR3: CSARGHSYGYTF. The DNA of the CDR3 is TGCAGTGCTCGTGGTCACAGCTATGGCTACACCTTC. The V and J genes are TRBV20-1 and TRBJ1-2; D call uncertain. The CDR3 totals 12 residues. The ends were cut back, 5 bases at V and 4 bases at J, with 11 bases in the middle. CDR1 and CDR2 (germline): DFQATT, SNEGSKA (reference sequence).

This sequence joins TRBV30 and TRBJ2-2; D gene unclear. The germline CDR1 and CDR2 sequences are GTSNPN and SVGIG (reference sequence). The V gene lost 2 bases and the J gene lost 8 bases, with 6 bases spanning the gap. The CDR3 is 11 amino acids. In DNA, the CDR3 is TGTGCCTGGAGTAAACTTGGGGAGCTGTTTTTT. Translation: CAWSKLGELFF.

The chain's CDR3 is CASSLGQNYGYTF. The CDR3 DNA reads TGCGCCAGCAGCTTGGGGCAGAACTATGGCTACACCTTC. The chain uses TRBV5-1 and TRBJ1-2; no definite D call. CDR1 is SGHRS and CDR2 is YFSETQ in the germline V gene. V was pared by 0 bases and J by 2 bases, with 5 bases between. This CDR3 is 13 amino acids long.

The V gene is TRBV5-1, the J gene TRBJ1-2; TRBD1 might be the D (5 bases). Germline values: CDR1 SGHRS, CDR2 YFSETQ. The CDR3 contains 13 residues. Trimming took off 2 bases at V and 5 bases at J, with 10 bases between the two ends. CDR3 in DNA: TGCGCCAGCAGCTTCCAGGGCAATTATGGCTACACCTTC. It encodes CASSFQGNYGYTF.

CDR3 amino acids: CASAPGLEGYETQYF. CDR3 DNA sequence: TGTGCCAGTGCCCCGGGACTAGAGGGCTATGAGACCCAGTACTTC. This chain uses TRBV19 with TRBJ2-5, with 8 positions matching TRBD2. Germline-derived CDR1 and CDR2 are LNHDA and SQIVND (reference sequence). The V segment lost 8 bases and the J segment 5 bases; nucleotides outside the gene matches: 13. The CDR3 has 15 amino acids. Full variable domain (remainder filled in from reference TRBV19 and TRBJ2-5): DGGITQSPKYLFRKEGQNVTLSCEQNLNHDAMYWYRQDPGQGLRLIYYSQIVNDFQKGDIAEGYSVSREKKESFPLTVTSAQKNPTAFYLCASAPGLEGYETQYFGPGTRLLVL.

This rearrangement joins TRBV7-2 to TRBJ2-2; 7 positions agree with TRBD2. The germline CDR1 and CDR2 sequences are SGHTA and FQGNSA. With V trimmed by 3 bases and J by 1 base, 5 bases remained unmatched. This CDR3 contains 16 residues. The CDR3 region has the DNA TGTGCCAGCAGCTTCGCTAGCGGAGTGAACACCGGGGAGCTGTTTTTT. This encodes CASSFASGVNTGELFF. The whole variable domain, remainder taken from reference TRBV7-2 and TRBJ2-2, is GAGVSQSPSNKVTEKGKDVELRCDPISGHTALYWYRQSLGQGLEFLIYFQGNSAPDKSGLPSDRFSAERTGGSVSTLTIQRTQQEDSAVYLCASSFASGVNTGELFFGEGSRLTVL.

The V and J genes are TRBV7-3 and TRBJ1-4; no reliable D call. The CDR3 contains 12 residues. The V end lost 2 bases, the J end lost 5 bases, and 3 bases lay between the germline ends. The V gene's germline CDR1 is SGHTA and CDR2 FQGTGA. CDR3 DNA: TGTGCCAGCAGCTTACGGAATGAAAAACTGTTTTTT. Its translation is CASSLRNEKLFF.